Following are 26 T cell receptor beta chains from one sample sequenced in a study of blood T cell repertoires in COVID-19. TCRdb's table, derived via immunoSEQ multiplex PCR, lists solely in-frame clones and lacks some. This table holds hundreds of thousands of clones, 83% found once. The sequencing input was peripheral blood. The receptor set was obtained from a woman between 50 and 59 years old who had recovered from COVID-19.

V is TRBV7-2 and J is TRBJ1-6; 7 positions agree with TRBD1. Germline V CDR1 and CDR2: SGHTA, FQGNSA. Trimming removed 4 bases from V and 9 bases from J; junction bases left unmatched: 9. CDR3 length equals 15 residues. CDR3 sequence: CASSSAGTAVSPLHF. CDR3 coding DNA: TGTGCCAGCAGCTCCGCCGGGACAGCCGTTTCACCCCTCCACTTT.

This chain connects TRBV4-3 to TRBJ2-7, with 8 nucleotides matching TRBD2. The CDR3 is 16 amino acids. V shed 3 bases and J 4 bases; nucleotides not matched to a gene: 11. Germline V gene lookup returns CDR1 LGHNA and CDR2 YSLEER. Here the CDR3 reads CASSQGGAGVGYEQYF. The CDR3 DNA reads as TGCGCCAGCAGCCAGGGGGGAGCGGGGGTAGGGTACGAGCAGTACTTC.

CDR3 sequence (DNA): TGTGCCAGCAGTCCGGCGGACAGGCGGGGATCACCCCTCCACTTT. Translation: CASSPADRRGSPLHF. V usage is TRBV28 and J usage is TRBJ1-6, with 7 bases identical to TRBD1. This CDR3 spans 15 amino acids. V was pared by 5 bases and J by 10 bases, with 11 bases of the junction left unmatched. CDR1 is MDHEN, CDR2 SYDVKM, per germline.

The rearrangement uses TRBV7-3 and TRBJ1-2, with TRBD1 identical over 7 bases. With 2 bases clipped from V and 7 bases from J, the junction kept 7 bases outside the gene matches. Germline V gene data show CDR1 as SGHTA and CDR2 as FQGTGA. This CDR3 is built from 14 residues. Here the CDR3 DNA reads TGTGCCAGCAGCTTAGAACCGACAGGGCTTGGCTACACCTTC. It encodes CASSLEPTGLGYTF.

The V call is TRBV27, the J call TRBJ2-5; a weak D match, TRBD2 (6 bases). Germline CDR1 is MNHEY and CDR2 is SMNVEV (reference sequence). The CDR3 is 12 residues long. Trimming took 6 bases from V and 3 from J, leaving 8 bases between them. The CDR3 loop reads CASRRGEETQYF. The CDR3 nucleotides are TGTGCCAGCAGGCGGGGCGAAGAGACCCAGTACTTC.

DNA for the CDR3: TGTGCCACCAGCAGAGATCAGGGTCCCGGATCACCCCTCCACTTT. This codes for CATSRDQGPGSPLHF. This rearrangement joins TRBV15 to TRBJ1-6, with D possibly TRBD1 on 5 matching bases. The germline V and J ends were trimmed by 0 bases and 10 bases, with 13 bases remaining between them. This CDR3 has 15 amino acids. Germline lookup yields CDR1 LNHNV and CDR2 YYDKDF (reference sequence). The full variable domain, rest sourced from reference TRBV15 and TRBJ1-6, is DAMVIQNPRYQVTQFGKPVTLSCSQTLNHNVMYWYQQKSSQAPKLLFHYYDKDFNNEADTPDNFQSRRPNTSFCFLDIRSPGLGDTAMYLCATSRDQGPGSPLHFGNGTRLTVT.

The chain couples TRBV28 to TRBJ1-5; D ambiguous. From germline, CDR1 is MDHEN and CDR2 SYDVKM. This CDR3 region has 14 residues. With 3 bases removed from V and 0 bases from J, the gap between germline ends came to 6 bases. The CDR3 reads CASSFSYSNQPQHF. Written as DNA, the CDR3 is TGTGCCAGCAGTTTTTCCTATAGCAATCAGCCCCAGCATTTT.

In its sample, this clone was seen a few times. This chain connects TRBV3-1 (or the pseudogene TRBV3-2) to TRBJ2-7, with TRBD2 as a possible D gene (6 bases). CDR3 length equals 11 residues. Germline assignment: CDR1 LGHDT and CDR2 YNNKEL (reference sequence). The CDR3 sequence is CGIADFYEQYF. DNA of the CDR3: TGTGGAATAGCGGATTTCTACGAGCAGTACTTC.

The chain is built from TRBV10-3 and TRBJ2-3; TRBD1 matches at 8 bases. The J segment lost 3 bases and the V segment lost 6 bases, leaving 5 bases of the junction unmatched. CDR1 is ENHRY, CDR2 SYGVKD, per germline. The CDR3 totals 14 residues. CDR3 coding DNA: TGTGCCATCAGCCCAGGGGGCAAGACAGATACGCAGTATTTT. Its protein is CAISPGGKTDTQYF.

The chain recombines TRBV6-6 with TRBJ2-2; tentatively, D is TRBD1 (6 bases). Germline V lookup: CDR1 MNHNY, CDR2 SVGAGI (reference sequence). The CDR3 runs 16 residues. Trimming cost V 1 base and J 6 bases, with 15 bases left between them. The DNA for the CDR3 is TGTGCCAGCAGTTACTTCGAGGGGGTTCGGGCCGGGGAGCTGTTTTTT. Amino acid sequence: CASSYFEGVRAGELFF.

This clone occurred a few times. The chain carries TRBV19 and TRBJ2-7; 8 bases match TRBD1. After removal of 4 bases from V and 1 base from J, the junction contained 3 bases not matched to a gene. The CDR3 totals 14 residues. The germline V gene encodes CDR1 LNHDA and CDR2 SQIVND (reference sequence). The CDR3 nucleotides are TGTGCCAGTAGTACTCGGACAGGGTCCTACGAGCAGTACTTC. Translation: CASSTRTGSYEQYF.

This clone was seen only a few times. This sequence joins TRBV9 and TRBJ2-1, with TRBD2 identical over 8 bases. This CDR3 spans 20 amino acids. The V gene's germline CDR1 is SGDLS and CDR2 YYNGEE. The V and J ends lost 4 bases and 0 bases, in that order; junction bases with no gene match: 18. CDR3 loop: CASSSRGGPNPPSSYNEQFF. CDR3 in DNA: TGTGCCAGCAGCTCCCGGGGGGGGCCTAACCCCCCTAGCTCCTACAATGAGCAGTTCTTC. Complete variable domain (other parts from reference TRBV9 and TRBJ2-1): DSGVTQTPKHLITATGQRVTLRCSPRSGDLSVYWYQQSLDQGLQFLIQYYNGEERAKGNILERFSAQQFPDLHSELNLSSLELGDSALYFCASSSRGGPNPPSSYNEQFFGPGTRLTVL.

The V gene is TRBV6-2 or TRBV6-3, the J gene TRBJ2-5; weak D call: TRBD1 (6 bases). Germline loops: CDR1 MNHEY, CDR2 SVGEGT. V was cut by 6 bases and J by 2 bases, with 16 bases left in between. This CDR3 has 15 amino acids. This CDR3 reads CASSSGETDQETQYF. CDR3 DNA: TGTGCCAGCAGCTCAGGGGAAACAGATCAAGAGACCCAGTACTTC.

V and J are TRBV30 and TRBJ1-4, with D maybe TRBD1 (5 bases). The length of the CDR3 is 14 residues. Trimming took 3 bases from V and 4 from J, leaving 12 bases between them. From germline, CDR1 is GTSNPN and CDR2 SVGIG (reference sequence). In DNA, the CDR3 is TGTGCCTGGAGAGTACAGGCCCATAATGAAAAACTGTTTTTT. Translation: CAWRVQAHNEKLFF. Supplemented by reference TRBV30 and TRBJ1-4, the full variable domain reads SQTIHQWPATLVQPVGSPLSLECTVEGTSNPNLYWYRQAAGRGLQLLFYSVGIGQISSEVPQNLSASRPQDRQFILSSKKLLLSDSGFYLCAWRVQAHNEKLFFGSGTQLSVL.

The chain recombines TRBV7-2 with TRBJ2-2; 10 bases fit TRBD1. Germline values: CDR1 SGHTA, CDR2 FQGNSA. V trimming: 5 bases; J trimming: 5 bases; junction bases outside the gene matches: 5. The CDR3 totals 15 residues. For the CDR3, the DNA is TGTGCCAGCAGCGTAAGGACAGGGGGGACCGGGGAGCTGTTTTTT. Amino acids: CASSVRTGGTGELFF.

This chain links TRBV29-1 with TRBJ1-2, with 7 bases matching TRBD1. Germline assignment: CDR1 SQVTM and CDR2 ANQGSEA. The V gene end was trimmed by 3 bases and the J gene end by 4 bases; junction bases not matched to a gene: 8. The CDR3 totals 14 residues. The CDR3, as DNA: TGCAGCGTTGATAAGGACAGGTGGGGCTATGGCTACACCTTC. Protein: CSVDKDRWGYGYTF.

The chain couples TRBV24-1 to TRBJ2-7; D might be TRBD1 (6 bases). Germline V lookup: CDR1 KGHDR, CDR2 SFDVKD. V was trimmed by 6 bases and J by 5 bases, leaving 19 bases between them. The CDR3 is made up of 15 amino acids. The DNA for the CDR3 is TGTGCCACCAGTCAAGGGGGTGCGGGTGGTCACGAGCAGTACTTC. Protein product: CATSQGGAGGHEQYF.

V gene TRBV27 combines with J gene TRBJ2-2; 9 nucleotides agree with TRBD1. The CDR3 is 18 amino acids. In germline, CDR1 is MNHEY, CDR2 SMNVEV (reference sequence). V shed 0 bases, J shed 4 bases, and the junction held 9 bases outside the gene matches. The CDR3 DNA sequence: TGTGCCAGCAGTTTATCCTATCCGGGACAGGGATCCACCGGGGAGCTGTTTTTT. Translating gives CASSLSYPGQGSTGELFF.

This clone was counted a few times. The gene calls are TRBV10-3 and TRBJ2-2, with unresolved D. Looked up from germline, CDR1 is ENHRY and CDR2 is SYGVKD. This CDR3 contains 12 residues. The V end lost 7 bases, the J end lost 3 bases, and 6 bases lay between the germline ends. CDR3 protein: CAINTDTGELFF. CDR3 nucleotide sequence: TGTGCCATCAATACAGACACCGGGGAGCTGTTTTTT.

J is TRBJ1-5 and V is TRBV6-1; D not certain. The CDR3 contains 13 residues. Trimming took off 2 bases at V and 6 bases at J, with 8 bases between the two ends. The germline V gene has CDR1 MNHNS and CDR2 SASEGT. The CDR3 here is CASSEILGQPQHF. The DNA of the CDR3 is TGTGCCAGCAGTGAAATCCTCGGTCAGCCCCAGCATTTT.

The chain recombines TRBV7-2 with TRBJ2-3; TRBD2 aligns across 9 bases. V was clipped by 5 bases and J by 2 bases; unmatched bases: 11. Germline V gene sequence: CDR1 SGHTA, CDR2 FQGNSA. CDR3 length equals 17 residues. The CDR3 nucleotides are TGTGCCAGCAGCCCCGGAGGGGCGGGGGGGGCCACAGATACGCAGTATTTT. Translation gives CASSPGGAGGATDTQYF.

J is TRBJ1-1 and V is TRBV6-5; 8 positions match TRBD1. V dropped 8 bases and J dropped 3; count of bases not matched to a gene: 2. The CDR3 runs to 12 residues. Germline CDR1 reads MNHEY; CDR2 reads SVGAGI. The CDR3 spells CASAGGYTEAFF. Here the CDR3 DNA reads TGTGCCAGCGCAGGGGGCTACACTGAAGCTTTCTTT.

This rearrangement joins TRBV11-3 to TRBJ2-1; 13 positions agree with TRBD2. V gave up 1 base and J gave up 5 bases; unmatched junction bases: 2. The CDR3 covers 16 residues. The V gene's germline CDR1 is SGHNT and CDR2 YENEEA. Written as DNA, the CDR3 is TGTGCCAGCAGCTTAGGGGGACTAGCGGGGAACAATGAGCAGTTCTTC. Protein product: CASSLGGLAGNNEQFF. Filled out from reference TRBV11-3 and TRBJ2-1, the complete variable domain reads EAGVVQSPRYKIIEKKQPVAFWCNPISGHNTLYWYLQNLGQGPELLIRYENEEAVDDSQLPKDRFSAERLKGVDSTLKIQPAELGDSAVYLCASSLGGLAGNNEQFFGPGTRLTVL.

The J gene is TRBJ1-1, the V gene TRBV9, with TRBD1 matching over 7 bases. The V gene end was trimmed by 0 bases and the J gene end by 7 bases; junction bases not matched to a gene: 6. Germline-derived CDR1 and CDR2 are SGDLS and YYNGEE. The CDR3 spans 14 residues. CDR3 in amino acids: CASSVGGGTLEAFF. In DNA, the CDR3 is TGTGCCAGCAGCGTAGGAGGGGGCACTCTTGAAGCTTTCTTT.

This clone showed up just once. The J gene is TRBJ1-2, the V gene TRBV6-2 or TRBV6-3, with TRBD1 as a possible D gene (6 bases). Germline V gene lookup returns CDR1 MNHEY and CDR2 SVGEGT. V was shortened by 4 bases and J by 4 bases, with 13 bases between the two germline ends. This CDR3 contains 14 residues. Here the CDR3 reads CASSFGTNPYGYTF. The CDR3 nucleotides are TGTGCCAGCAGTTTCGGGACAAACCCCTATGGCTACACCTTC.

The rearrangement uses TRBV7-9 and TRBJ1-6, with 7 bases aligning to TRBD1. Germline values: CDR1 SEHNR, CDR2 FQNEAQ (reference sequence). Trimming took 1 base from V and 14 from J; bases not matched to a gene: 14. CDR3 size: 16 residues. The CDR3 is CASSLGRTTGVGSLHF. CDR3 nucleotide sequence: TGTGCCAGCAGCTTAGGGCGAACTACAGGGGTTGGGTCCCTCCACTTT.